The present T cell receptor beta chain was sequenced within a study of T cell responses to AZD1222 COVID-19 vaccine. General study findings and limits: Samples come after the peak T cell response, not at day 14. In a largely white British group with more females than males, clonal diversity was possibly underestimated.

Remarks on this clone: Its antigen remains unidentified.

Assay used: immunoSEQ multiplex PCR; TCRdb lists only in-frame clones, some missing. In the table there are around 160,000 clones, about nine tenths of which are singletons. The sequenced sample was peripheral blood, obtained on day 0 of MenACWY control vaccination. The receptor comes from an adult in good health.

CDR3 loop: CASSVGDGVTGELFF. DNA of the CDR3: TGTGCCAGCAGCGTAGGTGACGGGGTTACCGGGGAGCTGTTTTTT. The V and J genes are TRBV9 and TRBJ2-2; tentatively, D is TRBD2 (5 bases). The ends were cut back, 0 bases at V and 5 bases at J, with 11 bases in the middle. The germline V gene encodes CDR1 SGDLS and CDR2 YYNGEE. The CDR3 spans 15 residues.